Detailed here is one T cell receptor (beta chain). No antigen is known for it. These data come from a study of T cell responses to AZD1222 COVID-19 vaccine. Study context: Pooled in the analysis were second doses at about 4 or about 12 weeks.

The CDR3 spans 15 residues. The junction had 9 bases not matched to a gene; V was cut back by 2 bases and J by 5 bases. Germline lookup yields CDR1 SGHVS and CDR2 FQNEAQ. TCRdb's copy holds only in-frame clones and misses some; the assay was immunoSEQ multiplex PCR. The sample lists approximately 150,000 clones, 91% occurring once. Study-wide points: The study reported that nearly half of spike-specific TCRs target unmutated variant regions.

This chain connects TRBV7-8 to TRBJ2-7; 7 bases are shared with TRBD1. The sample was peripheral blood, taken on day 0 of AZD1222 vaccination. The source of this sequence is an adult in good health. The CDR3 region is CASSLSSDRAHEQYF. The CDR3, as DNA: TGTGCCAGCAGCTTATCCAGTGACAGGGCCCACGAGCAGTACTTC.